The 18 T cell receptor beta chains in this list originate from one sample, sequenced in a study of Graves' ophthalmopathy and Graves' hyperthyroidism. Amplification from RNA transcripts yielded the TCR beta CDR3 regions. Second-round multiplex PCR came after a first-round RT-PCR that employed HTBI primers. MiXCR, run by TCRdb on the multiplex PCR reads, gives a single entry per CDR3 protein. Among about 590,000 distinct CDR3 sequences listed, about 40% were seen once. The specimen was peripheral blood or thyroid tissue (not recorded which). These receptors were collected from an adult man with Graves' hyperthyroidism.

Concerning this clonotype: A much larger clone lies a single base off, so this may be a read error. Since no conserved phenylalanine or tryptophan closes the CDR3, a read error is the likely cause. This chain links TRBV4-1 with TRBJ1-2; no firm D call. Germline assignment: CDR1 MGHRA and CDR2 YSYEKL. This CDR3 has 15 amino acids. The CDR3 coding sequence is TGTGCCAGCAGCCAAGATATAACGGCAGCCTATGGCTACACCCTC. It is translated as CASSQDITAAYGYTL.

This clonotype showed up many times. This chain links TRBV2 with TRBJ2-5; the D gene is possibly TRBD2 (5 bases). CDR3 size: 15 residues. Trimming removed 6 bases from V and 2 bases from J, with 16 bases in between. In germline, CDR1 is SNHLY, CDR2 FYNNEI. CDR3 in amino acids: CASRAGERIQETQYF. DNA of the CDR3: TGTGCCAGCAGAGCTGGAGAGCGGATACAAGAGACCCAGTACTTC.

CDR3 nucleotide sequence: TGCGCCAGCAGCTTGGTTTCCGCCTTCTCTGGAAACACCATATATTTT. This sequence encodes CASSLVSAFSGNTIYF. The V call is TRBV5-1, the J call TRBJ1-3; D gene uncertain. The CDR3 extends over 16 amino acids. The germline V gene has CDR1 SGHRS and CDR2 YFSETQ. With 0 bases removed from V and 0 bases from J, the gap between germline ends came to 10 bases. Using reference TRBV5-1 and TRBJ1-3 for the parts outside the CDR3, the full variable domain is KAGVTQTPRYLIKTRGQQVTLSCSPISGHRSVSWYQQTPGQGLQFLFEYFSETQRNKGNFPGRFSGRQFSNSRSEMNVSTLELGDSALYLCASSLVSAFSGNTIYFGEGSWLTVV.

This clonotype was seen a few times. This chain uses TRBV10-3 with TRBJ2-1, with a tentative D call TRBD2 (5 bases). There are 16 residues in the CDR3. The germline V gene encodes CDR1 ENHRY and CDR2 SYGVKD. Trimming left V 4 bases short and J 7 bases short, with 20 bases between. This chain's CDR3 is CAISGAGLGVVNEQFF. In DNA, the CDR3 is TGTGCCATCAGTGGAGCTGGGTTGGGAGTGGTAAATGAGCAGTTCTTC.

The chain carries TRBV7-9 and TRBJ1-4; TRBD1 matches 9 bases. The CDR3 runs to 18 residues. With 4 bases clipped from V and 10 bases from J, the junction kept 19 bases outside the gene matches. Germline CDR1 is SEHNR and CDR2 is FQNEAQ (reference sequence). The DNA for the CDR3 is TGTGCCAGCAGCTCAACACGATATAACAGGGGGCGCGGGGGAAAACTGTTTTTT. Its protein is CASSSTRYNRGRGGKLFF.

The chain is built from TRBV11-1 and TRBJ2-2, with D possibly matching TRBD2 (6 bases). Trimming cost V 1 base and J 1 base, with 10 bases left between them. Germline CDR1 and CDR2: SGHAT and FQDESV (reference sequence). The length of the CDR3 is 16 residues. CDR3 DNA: TGTGCCAGCAGCTTAGGAGTTAGCGGGAACACCGGGGAGCTGTTTTTT. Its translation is CASSLGVSGNTGELFF.

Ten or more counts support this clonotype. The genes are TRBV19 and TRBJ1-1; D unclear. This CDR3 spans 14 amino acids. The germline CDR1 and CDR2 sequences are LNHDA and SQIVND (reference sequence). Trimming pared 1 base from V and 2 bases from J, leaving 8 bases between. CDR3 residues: CASSIVGSNTEAFF. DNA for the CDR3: TGTGCCAGTAGTATAGTTGGCAGTAACACTGAAGCTTTCTTT.

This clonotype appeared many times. In nucleotides, the CDR3 is TGCGCCAGCAGCCAAGGAGGGGGCTGGGAGACCCAGTACTTC. Its translation: CASSQGGGWETQYF. The chain joins TRBV4-1 to TRBJ2-5, with 7 bases that match TRBD1. Germline CDR1 reads MGHRA; CDR2 reads YSYEKL. The V and J ends lost 1 base and 5 bases, in that order; junction bases with no gene match: 4. The CDR3 has 14 residues.

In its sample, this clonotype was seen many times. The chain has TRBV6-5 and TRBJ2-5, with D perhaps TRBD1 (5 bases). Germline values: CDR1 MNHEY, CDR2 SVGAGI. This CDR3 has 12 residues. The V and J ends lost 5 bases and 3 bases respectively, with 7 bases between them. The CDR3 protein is CASSPGKETQYF. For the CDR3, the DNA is TGTGCCAGCAGTCCAGGGAAAGAGACCCAGTACTTC.

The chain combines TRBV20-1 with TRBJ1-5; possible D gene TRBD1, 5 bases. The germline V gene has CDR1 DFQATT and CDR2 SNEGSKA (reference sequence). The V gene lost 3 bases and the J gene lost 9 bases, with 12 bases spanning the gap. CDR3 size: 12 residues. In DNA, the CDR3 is TGCAGTGCTAGTGGGGCCTTCTGGCCCCAGCATTTT. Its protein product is CSASGAFWPQHF.

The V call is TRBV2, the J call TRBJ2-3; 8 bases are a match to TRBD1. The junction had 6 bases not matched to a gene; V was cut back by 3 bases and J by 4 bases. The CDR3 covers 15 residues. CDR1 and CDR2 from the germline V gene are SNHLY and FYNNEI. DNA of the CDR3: TGTGCCAGCAGTGACGAGGACAGGGCAGCAGATACGCAGTATTTT. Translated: CASSDEDRAADTQYF.

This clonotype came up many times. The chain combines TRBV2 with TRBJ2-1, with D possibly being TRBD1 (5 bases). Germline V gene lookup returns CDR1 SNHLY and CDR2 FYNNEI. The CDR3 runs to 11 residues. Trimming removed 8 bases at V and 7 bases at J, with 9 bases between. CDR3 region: CASLGLNEQFF. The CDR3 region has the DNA TGTGCCAGCCTGGGGCTTAATGAGCAGTTCTTC.

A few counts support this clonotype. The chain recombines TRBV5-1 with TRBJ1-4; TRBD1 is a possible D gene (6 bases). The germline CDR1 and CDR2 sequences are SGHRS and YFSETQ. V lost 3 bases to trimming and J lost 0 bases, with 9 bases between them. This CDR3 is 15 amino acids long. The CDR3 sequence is CASSYRTATNEKLFF. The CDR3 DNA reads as TGCGCCAGCAGCTATAGGACAGCAACTAATGAAAAACTGTTTTTT. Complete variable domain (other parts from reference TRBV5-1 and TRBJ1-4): KAGVTQTPRYLIKTRGQQVTLSCSPISGHRSVSWYQQTPGQGLQFLFEYFSETQRNKGNFPGRFSGRQFSNSRSEMNVSTLELGDSALYLCASSYRTATNEKLFFGSGTQLSVL.

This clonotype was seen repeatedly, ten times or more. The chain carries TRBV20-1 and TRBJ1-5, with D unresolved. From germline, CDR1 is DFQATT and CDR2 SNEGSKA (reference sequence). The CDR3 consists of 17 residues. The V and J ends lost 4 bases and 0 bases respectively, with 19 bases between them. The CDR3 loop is CSATSQDLPNSNQPQHF. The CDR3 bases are TGCAGTGCTACTAGTCAGGACCTCCCTAATAGCAATCAGCCCCAGCATTTT.

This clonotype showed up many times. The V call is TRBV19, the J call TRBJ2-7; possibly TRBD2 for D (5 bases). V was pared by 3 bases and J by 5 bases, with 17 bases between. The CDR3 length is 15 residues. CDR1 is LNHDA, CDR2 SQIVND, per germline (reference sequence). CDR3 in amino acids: CASSINAGLRNEQYF. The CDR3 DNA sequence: TGTGCCAGTAGTATCAACGCGGGCCTTCGGAACGAGCAGTACTTC.

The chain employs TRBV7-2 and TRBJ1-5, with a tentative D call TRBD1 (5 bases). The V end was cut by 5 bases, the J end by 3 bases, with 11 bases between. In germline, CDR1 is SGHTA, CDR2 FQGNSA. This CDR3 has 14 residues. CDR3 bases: TGTGCCAGCAGCGTAGACAGCATCAATCAGCCCCAGCATTTT. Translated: CASSVDSINQPQHF. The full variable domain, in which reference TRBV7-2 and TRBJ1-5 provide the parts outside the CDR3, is GAGVSQSPSNKVTEKGKDVELRCDPISGHTALYWYRQSLGQGLEFLIYFQGNSAPDKSGLPSDRFSAERTGGSVSTLTIQRTQQEDSAVYLCASSVDSINQPQHFGDGTRLSIL.

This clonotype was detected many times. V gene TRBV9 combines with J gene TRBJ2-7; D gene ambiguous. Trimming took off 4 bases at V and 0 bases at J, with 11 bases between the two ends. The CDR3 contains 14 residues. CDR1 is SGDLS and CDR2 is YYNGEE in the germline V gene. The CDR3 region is CASSPPDLSYEQYF. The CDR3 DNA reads TGTGCCAGCAGCCCCCCCGACCTCTCCTACGAGCAGTACTTC.

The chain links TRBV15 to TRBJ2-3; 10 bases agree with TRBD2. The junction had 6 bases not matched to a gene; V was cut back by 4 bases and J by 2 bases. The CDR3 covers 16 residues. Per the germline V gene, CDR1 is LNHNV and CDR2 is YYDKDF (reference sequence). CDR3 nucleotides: TGTGCCACCAGCACCATAGCGGGGGGATTCACAGATACGCAGTATTTT. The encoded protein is CATSTIAGGFTDTQYF. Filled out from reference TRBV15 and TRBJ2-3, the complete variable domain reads DAMVIQNPRYQVTQFGKPVTLSCSQTLNHNVMYWYQQKSSQAPKLLFHYYDKDFNNEADTPDNFQSRRPNTSFCFLDIRSPGLGDTAMYLCATSTIAGGFTDTQYFGPGTRLTVL.